The clone carrying this TCR beta chain has only one observation. Time point reported: peripheral blood 6 weeks after treatment start. Measured with immunoSEQ multiplex PCR; TCRdb has only the in-frame clones, and not every one. The data contain around 33,000 clones, approximately 90% of them singletons. The data belong to a study of PD-L1 blockade in urothelial cancer. Study-wide background: Patients with male sex and bladder-origin urothelial cancer accounted for about 90% of the 29 enrolled. Each patient had 0 to 3 earlier chemotherapy regimens.

From germline, CDR1 is SGHKS and CDR2 YYEKEE (reference sequence). Trimming at V came to 4 bases and at J to 5 bases, leaving 13 bases not matched to a gene. The CDR3 totals 16 residues. The V gene is TRBV5-5, the J gene TRBJ2-5, with 8 positions matching TRBD2. The sequence was obtained from an elderly man with urothelial cancer. The material was PBMCs, obtained around atezolizumab (anti-PD-L1) treatment. The CDR3, as DNA: TGTGCCAGCAGCCAGTCCATAGCGGGACGGGCGGAGACCCAGTACTTC. Translated: CASSQSIAGRAETQYF.